A selection of T cell receptor beta chains follows, all from one sample in a study of beta chain features in type 1 diabetes. Assay: immunoSEQ multiplex PCR; the TCRdb copy retains only in-frame clones and omits some. This repertoire shows a few hundred thousand clones, roughly 13% found once; its top ten account for 0.017%. Sequencing input: naive CD4+ T cells from blood. The source of these receptors is a man aged 25 to 40 with type 1 diabetes. CDR3s include the opening cysteine and the closing phenylalanine or tryptophan. D genes are given only for firm matches. A row's size may be missing; if present it is once, few, many or a size class.

>NA|TRBJ2-5|NA|TRBV7-2
TGTGCCAGCAGCTTTAAGCTCCTGGAGACCCAGTACTTC
CASSFKLLETQYF
>NA|TRBJ2-1|NA|TRBV25-1
TGTGCCAGCAGTGAAGGGTTTGGCAGGGGCCCTTTCTTC
CASSEGFGRGPFF
>few|TRBJ2-2|TRBD2|TRBV30
TGTGCCGGCCGGGGACTAGCGGCCGGGGAGCTGTTTTTT
CAGRGLAAGELFF
>NA|TRBJ1-1|NA|TRBV7-2
TGTGCCAGCAGCTTAGTAGGACAGATGGTGGGAGCTTTCTTT
CASSLVGQMVGAFF
>few|TRBJ2-3|TRBD2|TRBV28
TGTGCCAGCAGTTCACTAGCGGGCACAGATACGCAGTATTTT
CASSSLAGTDTQYF
>NA|TRBJ2-6|NA|TRBV2
TGTGCCAGCACGAACTCCGGGGCCAACGTCCTGACTTTC
CASTNSGANVLTF
>few|TRBJ2-3|NA|TRBV7-2
TGTGCCAGCAGCTTAGCACTAGCAACAGATACGCAGTATTTT
CASSLALATDTQYF
>few|TRBJ1-1|NA|TRBV7-9
TGTGCCAGCAGCCCCCTAGGGAACACTGAAGCTTTCTTT
CASSPLGNTEAFF
>few|TRBJ2-1|TRBD2|TRBV5-1
TGCGCCAGCAGCTTGGCTCCGTCGACTAGCGGGTACAATGAGCAGTTCTTC
CASSLAPSTSGYNEQFF
>NA|TRBJ2-5|NA|TRBV28
TGTGCCAGCAGACCCGGACAGTACCAAGAGACCCAGTACTTC
CASRPGQYQETQYF
>NA|TRBJ2-5|TRBD1|TRBV7-9
TGTGCCAGCAGCTTAGAGACCGGGACAGGAGAAGAGACCCAGTACTTC
CASSLETGTGEETQYF
>NA|TRBJ2-1|NA|TRBV5-1
TGCGCCAGCAGCTTGTCCCCGATCGCGGACAATGAGCAGTTCTTC
CASSLSPIADNEQFF
>NA|TRBJ2-1|TRBD2|TRBV29-1
TGCAGCGTTGACCCCGGGACTAGAAATAGCAATGAGCAGTTCTTC
CSVDPGTRNSNEQFF
>few|TRBJ2-2|TRBD1|TRBV7-2
TGTGCCAGCAGCCCACCCGGGACAGGGGGCACCGGGGAGCTGTTTTTT
CASSPPGTGGTGELFF
>NA|TRBJ2-1|TRBD2|TRBV28
TGTGCCAGCACGGGCCCGGGGGGCAATGAGCAGTTCTTC
CASTGPGGNEQFF
>NA|TRBJ2-3|TRBD2|TRBV19
TGTGCCAGTAGATCGGGATCTAGCGGGAGAGATACGCAGTATTTT
CASRSGSSGRDTQYF
>NA|TRBJ2-3|TRBD2|TRBV4-2
TGTGCCAGCAGCCAAGGACTAGCGGGAAGGGTAGATACGCAGTATTTT
CASSQGLAGRVDTQYF
>NA|TRBJ2-7|NA|TRBV5-1
TGCGCCAGCAGCAACACAGGGCTGGACGAGCAGTACTTC
CASSNTGLDEQYF
>few|TRBJ1-5|NA|TRBV18
TGTGCCAGCTCAGCGGGACCGAAAAATCAGCCCCAGCATTTT
CASSAGPKNQPQHF
>NA|TRBJ1-1|NA|TRBV7-3
TGTGCCAGCAGCTTTACATTGAACACTGAAGCTTTCTTT
CASSFTLNTEAFF
>few|TRBJ1-5|TRBD1|TRBV7-9
TGTGCCAGCAGCATGGACAGGGCCAATCAGCCCCAGCATTTT
CASSMDRANQPQHF
>NA|TRBJ2-4|TRBD1|TRBV28
TGTGCCAGCAGTTTAAACGGACAGGAGAAGTACTTC
CASSLNGQEKYF